The 7 T cell receptor beta chains given below trace back to one sample, sequenced in a study of identical twins. TCRdb recomputed calls from the 5' RACE reads with MiXCR, one row per CDR3 protein. Here the sample spans hundreds of thousands of distinct CDR3 sequences, approximately 13% being singletons. The same data also went into a second study, on yellow fever vaccine responses in identical twins.

Sequences were obtained from CD8+ T cells sorted from blood. The receptors were gathered from a woman between 18 and 30 years old in good health.

This clonotype came up a few times. J is TRBJ2-1 and V is TRBV6-1, with 8 bases that match TRBD1. The germline V gene has CDR1 MNHNS and CDR2 SASEGT. The ends lost 7 bases at V and 6 bases at J; junction bases unmatched: 11. The CDR3 is 15 amino acids. The CDR3 sequence: CASTLLQGGGNEQFF. CDR3 bases: TGTGCCAGCACTCTGTTACAGGGGGGAGGCAATGAGCAGTTCTTC.

The DNA of the CDR3 is TGTGCCAGTAGAAGGACAGGGAACGACGAGCAGTACTTC. This gives the protein CASRRTGNDEQYF. This chain connects TRBV19 to TRBJ2-7; 8 nucleotides agree with TRBD1. V shed 6 bases and J 5 bases; nucleotides not matched to a gene: 6. Germline values: CDR1 LNHDA, CDR2 SQIVND (reference sequence). CDR3 length equals 13 residues.

This clonotype has a handful of counts. The chain employs TRBV9 and TRBJ2-1; D unresolved. Germline V gives CDR1 SGDLS, CDR2 YYNGEE. This CDR3 region has 14 residues. V was shortened by 3 bases and J by 3 bases, with 10 bases between the two germline ends. CDR3: CASSGSVFYNEQFF. The DNA for the CDR3 is TGTGCCAGCAGCGGTTCGGTATTCTACAATGAGCAGTTCTTC.

The rearrangement joins TRBV27 to TRBJ2-1, with a possible D match to TRBD2 (5 bases). The CDR3 covers 15 residues. Germline V lookup: CDR1 MNHEY, CDR2 SMNVEV (reference sequence). V gave up 3 bases and J gave up 4 bases, with 13 bases separating them. The CDR3 sequence: CASSFSRTQYNEQFF. The DNA for the CDR3 is TGTGCCAGCAGTTTCTCCCGGACTCAATACAATGAGCAGTTCTTC.

The J gene is TRBJ2-7, the V gene TRBV4-1; D gene unclear. Trimming removed 1 base from V and 1 base from J, with 11 bases in between. The CDR3 is made up of 15 amino acids. The germline gives CDR1 MGHRA, CDR2 YSYEKL. DNA for the CDR3: TGCGCCAGCAGCCAAGGAGCTGGCGAATCCTACGAGCAGTACTTC. It specifies CASSQGAGESYEQYF.

The genes are TRBV21-1 and TRBJ2-2; the tabulated D call, TRBD2, remains unverified against the DNA. TRBV21-1 is a documented pseudogene. The CDR3 has 16 amino acids. CDR3 sequence: CASTKRGTRGTGELFF. For the CDR3, the DNA is TGTGCCAGCACCAAGAGGGGGACTAGAGGGACCGGGGAGCTGTTTTTT.

Only a few counts were recorded for this clonotype. The chain combines TRBV7-8 with TRBJ1-5; D remains unclear. Trimming cost V 1 base and J 9 bases, with 7 bases left between them. Germline values: CDR1 SGHVS, CDR2 FQNEAQ. The CDR3 sequence is 12 residues long. The DNA of the CDR3 is TGTGCCAGCAGCTTAGAGCGCCGGCCCCAGCATTTT. Its protein is CASSLERRPQHF.